The 29 T cell receptor beta chains in this list originate from one sample, sequenced in a study of CD8 T cell repertoires and HIV-1 epitope variants. The table came from immunoSEQ multiplex PCR; TCRdb's copy has only in-frame clones and leaves some out. The repertoire holds approximately 5,400 clones, roughly 70% seen once, with roughly two fifths in the top ten. These receptors lack a known antigen. What was sequenced was cultured CD8+ T cells derived from PBMCs. Receptors originate from a male donor with HIV.

V gene TRBV6-1 combines with J gene TRBJ1-5, with 8 bases matching TRBD1. This CDR3 is 14 amino acids long. Germline-derived CDR1 and CDR2 are MNHNS and SASEGT. The junction had 8 bases not matched to a gene; V was cut back by 6 bases and J by 7 bases. CDR3 in amino acids: CASSPGQGGQPQHF. The CDR3 DNA follows: TGTGCCAGCAGCCCTGGACAGGGTGGACAGCCCCAGCATTTT.

DNA for the CDR3: TGCGCCAGCGGTTTGGGGGGAACCTACGAGCAGTACTTC. Its translation: CASGLGGTYEQYF. V is TRBV4-3 and J is TRBJ2-7; possibly TRBD2 for D (6 bases). Deletions cut 8 bases from V and 2 bases from J, with 13 bases between. The CDR3 consists of 13 residues. Per the germline V gene, CDR1 is LGHNA and CDR2 is YSLEER.

By share, this clone ranks as large (0.1 to 1%). V and J are TRBV27 and TRBJ2-7, with D perhaps TRBD2 (6 bases). The CDR3 runs 16 residues. Germline lookup yields CDR1 MNHEY and CDR2 SMNVEV (reference sequence). Trimming shortened V by 6 bases and J by 2 bases, and 20 bases separated the two germline ends. CDR3 residues: CASSLTSGTFAYEQYF. CDR3 sequence (DNA): TGTGCCAGCAGCTTAACCTCAGGGACTTTCGCCTACGAGCAGTACTTC.

Note on this clone: Other nucleotide sequences in the sample specify the same CDR3. V and J are TRBV7-9 and TRBJ1-6, with D perhaps TRBD1 (6 bases). The CDR3 sequence is 16 residues long. V was pared by 3 bases and J by 2 bases, with 11 bases between. The germline V gene encodes CDR1 SEHNR and CDR2 FQNEAQ (reference sequence). CDR3 nucleotides: TGTGCCAGCAGCTTGGACAGAGTAGCCTATAATTCACCCCTCCACTTT. Protein sequence: CASSLDRVAYNSPLHF.

This chain joins TRBV28 and TRBJ1-3; the D gene is possibly TRBD1 (5 bases). V was pared by 2 bases and J by 2 bases, with 10 bases between. In germline, CDR1 is MDHEN, CDR2 SYDVKM. This CDR3 spans 15 amino acids. CDR3 bases: TGTGCCAGCAGTTTACAGGGAGACCCTGGAAACACCATATATTTT. It is translated as CASSLQGDPGNTIYF.

The chain combines TRBV19 with TRBJ2-7; 9 bases fit TRBD1. The J segment lost 2 bases and the V segment lost 4 bases, leaving 12 bases of the junction unmatched. There are 17 residues in the CDR3. The germline gives CDR1 LNHDA, CDR2 SQIVND (reference sequence). Here the CDR3 reads CASSKTRGQGSPYEQYF. CDR3 in DNA: TGTGCCAGTAGTAAGACGCGGGGACAGGGATCCCCCTACGAGCAGTACTTC.

The V and J genes are TRBV29-1 and TRBJ2-2; possible D gene TRBD2, 6 bases. The CDR3 covers 13 residues. Germline loops: CDR1 SQVTM, CDR2 ANQGSEA. Trimming stripped 4 bases from V and 6 bases from J, with 12 bases between. The CDR3 is CSVGGDWSGELFF. In DNA form, the CDR3 reads TGCAGCGTTGGCGGGGATTGGTCCGGGGAGCTGTTTTTT.

The rearrangement joins TRBV28 to TRBJ2-2; D gene uncertain. This CDR3 spans 11 amino acids. The germline V gene has CDR1 MDHEN and CDR2 SYDVKM. The V and J ends lost 4 bases and 3 bases respectively, with 0 bases between them. This CDR3 is CASSYTGELFF. The CDR3 nucleotides are TGTGCCAGCAGTTACACCGGGGAGCTGTTTTTT.

The J gene is TRBJ2-1, the V gene TRBV9; D remains ambiguous. With 0 bases removed from V and 4 bases from J, the gap between germline ends came to 11 bases. The CDR3 runs to 15 residues. CDR1 SGDLS and CDR2 YYNGEE come from the germline V gene. The CDR3 nucleotides read TGTGCCAGCAGCGTAGAAGGGCATAAGTACAATGAGCAGTTCTTC. Translated: CASSVEGHKYNEQFF.

This clone turned up a few times. The chain carries TRBV9 and TRBJ1-6; D is possibly TRBD1 (6 bases). Germline V gene data show CDR1 as SGDLS and CDR2 as YYNGEE. V was pared by 4 bases and J by 7 bases, with 18 bases between. The CDR3 is 16 residues long. CDR3 sequence: CASSPLGGQGNSPLHF. CDR3 DNA sequence: TGTGCCAGCAGCCCGCTGGGGGGGCAAGGGAATTCACCCCTCCACTTT.

The chain uses TRBV28 and TRBJ1-2; the D gene is possibly TRBD1 (5 bases). This CDR3 spans 10 amino acids. V was pared by 10 bases and J by 11 bases, with 14 bases between. CDR1 MDHEN and CDR2 SYDVKM come from the germline V gene. The CDR3, as DNA: TGTGCCACTACCCTTGGGACGTACACCTTC. Residues: CATTLGTYTF.

The J gene is TRBJ2-1, the V gene TRBV6-5; no reliable D call. The germline gives CDR1 MNHEY, CDR2 SVGAGI. This CDR3 comprises 14 residues. V was shortened by 2 bases and J by 8 bases, with 13 bases between the two germline ends. The CDR3 DNA follows: TGTGCCAGCAGTTACAGGGTAATTTGGGATGAGCAGTTCTTC. Amino acid sequence: CASSYRVIWDEQFF.

V gene TRBV19 combines with J gene TRBJ1-1; unclear D gene. CDR1 and CDR2 from the germline V gene are LNHDA and SQIVND (reference sequence). V was cut by 3 bases and J by 9 bases, with 8 bases left in between. This CDR3 has 11 residues. The CDR3 loop reads CASSMWNQAFF. The DNA of the CDR3 is TGTGCCAGTAGTATGTGGAATCAAGCTTTCTTT. The entire variable domain, with the rest obtained from reference TRBV19 and TRBJ1-1, is as follows: DGGITQSPKYLFRKEGQNVTLSCEQNLNHDAMYWYRQDPGQGLRLIYYSQIVNDFQKGDIAEGYSVSREKKESFPLTVTSAQKNPTAFYLCASSMWNQAFFGQGTRLTVV.

This chain uses TRBV2 with TRBJ2-7; D may be TRBD1 (6 bases). The CDR3 consists of 15 residues. In germline, CDR1 is SNHLY, CDR2 FYNNEI. Trimming shortened V by 6 bases and J by 3 bases, and 18 bases separated the two germline ends. In DNA, the CDR3 is TGTGCCAGCAGAGAGGACAGCACCCGTTACTACGAGCAGTACTTC. Its protein product is CASREDSTRYYEQYF.

There are a few counts of this clone. The J gene is TRBJ2-7, the V gene TRBV7-6; a weak D match, TRBD2 (6 bases). V lost 5 bases and J lost 4, with 21 bases in between. The CDR3 covers 16 residues. CDR1 and CDR2 from the germline V gene are SGHVS and FNYEAQ. The CDR3 protein is CASSPAVGGTVYEQYF. The DNA of the CDR3 is TGTGCCAGCAGCCCTGCCGTCGGGGGAACCGTTTACGAGCAGTACTTC. The full variable domain, with the rest looked up from reference TRBV7-6 and TRBJ2-7, is GAGVSQSPRYKVTKRGQDVALRCDPISGHVSLYWYRQALGQGPEFLTYFNYEAQQDKSGLPNDRFSAERPEGSISTLTIQRTEQRDSAMYRCASSPAVGGTVYEQYFGPGTRLTVT.

The gene calls are TRBV6-1 and TRBJ2-7; possibly TRBD2 for D (8 bases). V was pared by 4 bases and J by 5 bases, with 30 bases between. This CDR3 spans 19 amino acids. Germline V gene data show CDR1 as MNHNS and CDR2 as SASEGT. The CDR3 DNA reads TGTGCCAGCAGTGCGCCTACAGGGGACACAGCGGGAGATCTACACGAGCAGTACTTC. It encodes CASSAPTGDTAGDLHEQYF.

The chain combines TRBV15 with TRBJ2-2, with D possibly matching TRBD2 (6 bases). This CDR3 has 16 amino acids. Germline CDR1 LNHNV, CDR2 YYDKDF (reference sequence). V gave up 5 bases and J gave up 1 base, with 14 bases separating them. The CDR3 loop reads CATSGGTSLNTGELFF. The DNA of the CDR3 is TGTGCCACCAGCGGAGGGACTTCCTTGAACACCGGGGAGCTGTTTTTT.

A few counts support this clone. The chain recombines TRBV10-2 with TRBJ2-7, with TRBD2 matching 15 bases. The J segment lost 4 bases and the V segment lost 2 bases, leaving 3 bases of the junction unmatched. The germline gives CDR1 WSHSY, CDR2 SAAADI. There are 16 residues in the CDR3. CDR3 in amino acids: CASSEGLAGGLYEQYF. The CDR3 DNA follows: TGCGCCAGCAGTGAGGGACTAGCGGGAGGGCTATACGAGCAGTACTTC.

The rearrangement uses TRBV6-5 and TRBJ1-1; the match to TRBD1 covers 10 bases. The CDR3 spans 13 residues. Germline trimming cut 2 bases from V and 7 bases from J; bases unmatched to any gene: 1. Per germline, CDR1 MNHEY and CDR2 SVGAGI. The chain's CDR3 is CASSYGQGDEAFF. The DNA for the CDR3 is TGTGCCAGCAGTTACGGACAGGGGGATGAAGCTTTCTTT.

The J gene is TRBJ1-1, the V gene TRBV27, with a possible D match to TRBD1 (5 bases). Trimming shortened V by 3 bases and J by 1 base, and 9 bases separated the two germline ends. This CDR3 has 14 amino acids. Per germline, CDR1 MNHEY and CDR2 SMNVEV (reference sequence). The CDR3 nucleotides are TGTGCCAGCAGTTTGTGGGGCAAGAACACTGAAGCTTTCTTT. Its protein product is CASSLWGKNTEAFF.

The rearrangement links TRBV5-6 to TRBJ1-1, with D possibly TRBD1 on 6 matching bases. This CDR3 comprises 17 residues. Trimming removed 3 bases at V and 5 bases at J, with 23 bases between. Germline V lookup: CDR1 SGHDT, CDR2 YYEEEE. The CDR3, as DNA: TGTGCCAGCAGCTCGACCTTTACTGACAGGAAAGGGACTGAAGCTTTCTTT. Translating gives CASSSTFTDRKGTEAFF.

This chain links TRBV28 with TRBJ1-2, with unresolved D. This CDR3 is built from 15 residues. Deletions cut 7 bases from V and 4 bases from J, with 19 bases between. Per germline, CDR1 MDHEN and CDR2 SYDVKM. This chain's CDR3 is CASTPGFEVAYGYTF. CDR3 sequence (DNA): TGTGCCAGCACCCCAGGTTTTGAAGTAGCCTATGGCTACACCTTC.

The chain links TRBV28 to TRBJ2-3; D is possibly TRBD2 (6 bases). This CDR3 comprises 17 residues. The V end was cut by 5 bases, the J end by 2 bases, with 20 bases between. CDR1 is MDHEN and CDR2 is SYDVKM in the germline V gene. CDR3 amino acids: CASSPLRGAGPTDTQYF. CDR3 nucleotide sequence: TGTGCCAGCAGTCCCCTCCGGGGAGCGGGCCCCACAGATACGCAGTATTTT. Supplemented by reference TRBV28 and TRBJ2-3, the full variable domain reads DVKVTQSSRYLVKRTGEKVFLECVQDMDHENMFWYRQDPGLGLRLIYFSYDVKMKEKGDIPEGYSVSREKKERFSLILESASTNQTSMYLCASSPLRGAGPTDTQYFGPGTRLTVL.

V usage is TRBV28 and J usage is TRBJ1-1, with D hard to call. Trimming took 6 bases from V and 5 from J, leaving 10 bases between them. The germline CDR1 and CDR2 sequences are MDHEN and SYDVKM. The CDR3 is made up of 12 amino acids. The CDR3 sequence is CASSTTGTEAFF. The CDR3 nucleotides are TGTGCCAGCAGCACGACGGGGACTGAAGCTTTCTTT.

This chain uses TRBV28 with TRBJ1-6, with D possibly TRBD1 on 6 matching bases. V was clipped by 5 bases and J by 14 bases, with 13 bases between them. Germline CDR1 reads MDHEN; CDR2 reads SYDVKM. CDR3 size: 12 residues. The CDR3 nucleotides are TGTGCCAGCAGTGAAGACAGGTACACCCTCCACTTT. It translates to CASSEDRYTLHF.

This chain uses TRBV28 with TRBJ2-1; D remains ambiguous. The germline gives CDR1 MDHEN, CDR2 SYDVKM. V lost 6 bases, J lost 4 bases, and 7 bases lay in between. This CDR3 has 12 amino acids. The DNA for the CDR3 is TGTGCCAGCAGCCTCGGGTACAATGAGCAGTTCTTC. Translating it yields CASSLGYNEQFF. The full variable domain, with the rest looked up from reference TRBV28 and TRBJ2-1, is DVKVTQSSRYLVKRTGEKVFLECVQDMDHENMFWYRQDPGLGLRLIYFSYDVKMKEKGDIPEGYSVSREKKERFSLILESASTNQTSMYLCASSLGYNEQFFGPGTRLTVL.

V and J are TRBV28 and TRBJ2-7, with 8 bases lining up with TRBD1. CDR1 and CDR2 (germline): MDHEN, SYDVKM. The junction had 12 bases not matched to a gene; V was cut back by 5 bases and J by 0 bases. The CDR3 contains 17 residues. The CDR3 DNA reads as TGTGCCAGCAGTCCTCGTGGGACAGGTGTTCTCTCCTACGAGCAGTACTTC. Its translation is CASSPRGTGVLSYEQYF.

The chain employs TRBV4-3 and TRBJ1-2; 7 positions agree with TRBD1. The germline V gene has CDR1 LGHNA and CDR2 YSLEER. With V trimmed by 0 bases and J by 2 bases, 9 bases remained unmatched. The CDR3 contains 17 residues. CDR3 residues: CASSQDWTGPANYGYTF. For the CDR3, the DNA is TGCGCCAGCAGCCAAGATTGGACAGGCCCTGCGAACTATGGCTACACCTTC.

The chain combines TRBV5-1 with TRBJ2-7; D gene uncertain. This CDR3 spans 14 amino acids. From germline, CDR1 is SGHRS and CDR2 YFSETQ. Trimming pared 0 bases from V and 4 bases from J, leaving 11 bases between. The CDR3 reads CASSLDPNQYEQYF. The CDR3 DNA sequence: TGCGCCAGCAGCTTGGACCCAAATCAATACGAGCAGTACTTC.